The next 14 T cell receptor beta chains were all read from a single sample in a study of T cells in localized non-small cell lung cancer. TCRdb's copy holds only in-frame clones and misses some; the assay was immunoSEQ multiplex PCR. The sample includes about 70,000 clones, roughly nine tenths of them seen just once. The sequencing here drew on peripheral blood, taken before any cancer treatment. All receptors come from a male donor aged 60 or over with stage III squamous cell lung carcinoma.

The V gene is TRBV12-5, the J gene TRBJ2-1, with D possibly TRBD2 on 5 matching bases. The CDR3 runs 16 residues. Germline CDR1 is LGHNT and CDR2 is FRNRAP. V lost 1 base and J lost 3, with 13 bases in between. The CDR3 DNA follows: TGTGCTAGTGGTTTGGGTGGTGGGGAGAACTACAATGAGCAGTTCTTC. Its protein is CASGLGGGENYNEQFF.

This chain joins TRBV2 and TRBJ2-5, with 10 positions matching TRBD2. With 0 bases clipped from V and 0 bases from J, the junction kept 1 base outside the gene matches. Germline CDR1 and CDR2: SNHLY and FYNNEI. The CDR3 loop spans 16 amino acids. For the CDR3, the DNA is TGTGCCAGCAGTGAAGCGACTAGCGGGTACCAAGAGACCCAGTACTTC. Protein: CASSEATSGYQETQYF.

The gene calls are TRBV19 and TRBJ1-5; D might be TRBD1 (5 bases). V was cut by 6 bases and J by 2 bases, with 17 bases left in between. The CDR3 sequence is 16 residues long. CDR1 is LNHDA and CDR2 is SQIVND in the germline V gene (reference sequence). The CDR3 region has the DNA TGTGCCAGTAGATCAATAGGGGCTATAGGCAATCAGCCCCAGCATTTT. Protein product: CASRSIGAIGNQPQHF.

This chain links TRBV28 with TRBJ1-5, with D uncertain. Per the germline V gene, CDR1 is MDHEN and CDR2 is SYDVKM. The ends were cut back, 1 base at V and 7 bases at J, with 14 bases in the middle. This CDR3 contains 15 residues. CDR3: CASSLLAPTEQPQHF. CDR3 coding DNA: TGTGCCAGCAGTTTATTGGCCCCGACGGAACAGCCCCAGCATTTT.

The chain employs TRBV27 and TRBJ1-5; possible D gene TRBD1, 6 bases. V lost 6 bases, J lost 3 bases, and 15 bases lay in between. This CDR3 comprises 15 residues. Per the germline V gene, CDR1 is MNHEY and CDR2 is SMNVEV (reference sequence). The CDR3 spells CASRNLQGYNQPQHF. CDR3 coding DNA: TGTGCCAGCAGGAATTTACAGGGATACAATCAGCCCCAGCATTTT.

CDR3 coding DNA: TGTGCCAGCAGCTTGACTAGCGGGGGGTTCACAGATACGCAGTATTTT. Translation gives CASSLTSGGFTDTQYF. This sequence joins TRBV7-6 and TRBJ2-3, with 13 bases lining up with TRBD2. CDR3 size: 16 residues. Per germline, CDR1 SGHVS and CDR2 FNYEAQ. V was clipped by 3 bases and J by 2 bases; unmatched bases: 2.

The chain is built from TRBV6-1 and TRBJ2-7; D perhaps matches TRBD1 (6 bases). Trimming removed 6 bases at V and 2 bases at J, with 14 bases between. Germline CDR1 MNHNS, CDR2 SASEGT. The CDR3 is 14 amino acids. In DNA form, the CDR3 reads TGTGCCAGCAGCCTTCCGGACAGTCCCTACGAGCAGTACGTC. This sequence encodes CASSLPDSPYEQYV.

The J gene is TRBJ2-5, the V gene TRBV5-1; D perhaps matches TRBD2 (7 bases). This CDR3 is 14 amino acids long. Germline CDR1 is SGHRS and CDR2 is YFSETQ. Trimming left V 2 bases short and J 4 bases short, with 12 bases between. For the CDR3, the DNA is TGCGCCAGCAGCTTCCTAGGGGGGGGAGAGACCCAGTACTTC. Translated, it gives CASSFLGGGETQYF.

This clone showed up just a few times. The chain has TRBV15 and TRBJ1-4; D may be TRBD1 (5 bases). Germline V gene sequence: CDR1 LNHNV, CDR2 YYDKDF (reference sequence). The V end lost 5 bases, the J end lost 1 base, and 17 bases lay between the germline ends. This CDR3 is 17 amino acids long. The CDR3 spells CATSGRDGHRTNEKLFF. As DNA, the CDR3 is TGTGCCACCAGCGGCCGGGACGGCCATCGAACTAATGAAAAACTGTTTTTT.

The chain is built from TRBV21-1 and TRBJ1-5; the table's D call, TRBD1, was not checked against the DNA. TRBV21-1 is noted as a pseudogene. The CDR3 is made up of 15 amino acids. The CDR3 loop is CASSNGTGDNQPQHF. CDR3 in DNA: TGTGCCAGCAGCAATGGGACAGGGGATAATCAGCCCCAGCATTTT.

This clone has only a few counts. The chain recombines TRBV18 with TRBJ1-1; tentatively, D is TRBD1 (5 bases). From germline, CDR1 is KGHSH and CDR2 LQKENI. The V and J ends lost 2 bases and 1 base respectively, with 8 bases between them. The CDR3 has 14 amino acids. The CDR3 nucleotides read TGTGCCAGCTCACCAGAGGGACCGAACACTGAAGCTTTCTTT. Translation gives CASSPEGPNTEAFF.

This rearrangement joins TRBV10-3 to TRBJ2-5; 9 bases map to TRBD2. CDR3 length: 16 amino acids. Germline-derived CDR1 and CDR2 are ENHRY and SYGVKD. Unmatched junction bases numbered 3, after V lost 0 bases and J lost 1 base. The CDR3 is CAISESRGGIQETQYF. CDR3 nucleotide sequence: TGTGCCATCAGTGAGTCGCGGGGGGGGATCCAAGAGACCCAGTACTTC.

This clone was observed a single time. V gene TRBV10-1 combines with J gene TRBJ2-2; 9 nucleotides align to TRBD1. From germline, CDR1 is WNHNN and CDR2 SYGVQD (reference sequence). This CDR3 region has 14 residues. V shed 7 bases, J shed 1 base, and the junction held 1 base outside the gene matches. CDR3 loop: CASKGQGNTGELFF. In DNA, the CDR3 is TGCGCCAGCAAGGGACAGGGGAACACCGGGGAGCTGTTTTTT.

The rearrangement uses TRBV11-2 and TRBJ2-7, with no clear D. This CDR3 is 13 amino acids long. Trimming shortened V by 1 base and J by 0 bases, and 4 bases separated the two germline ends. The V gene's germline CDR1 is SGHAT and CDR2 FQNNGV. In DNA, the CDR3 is TGTGCCAGCAGCTTAGGTAGCTCCTACGAGCAGTACGTC. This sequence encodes CASSLGSSYEQYV.